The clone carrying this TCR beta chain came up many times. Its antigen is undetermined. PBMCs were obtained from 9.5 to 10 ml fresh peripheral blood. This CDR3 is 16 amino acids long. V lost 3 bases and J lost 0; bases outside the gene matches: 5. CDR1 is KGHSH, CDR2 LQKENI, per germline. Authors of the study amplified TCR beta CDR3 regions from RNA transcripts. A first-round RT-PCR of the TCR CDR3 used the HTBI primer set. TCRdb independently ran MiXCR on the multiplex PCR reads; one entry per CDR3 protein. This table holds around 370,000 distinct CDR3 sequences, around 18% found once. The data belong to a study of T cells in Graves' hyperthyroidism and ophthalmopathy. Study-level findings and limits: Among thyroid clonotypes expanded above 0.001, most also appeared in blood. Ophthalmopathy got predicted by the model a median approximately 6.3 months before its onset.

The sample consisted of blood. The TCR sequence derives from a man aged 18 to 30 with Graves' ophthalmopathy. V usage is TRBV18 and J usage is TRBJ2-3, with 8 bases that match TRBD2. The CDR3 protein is CASSPAAGASTDTQYF. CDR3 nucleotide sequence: TGTGCCAGCTCACCTGCAGCGGGGGCTAGCACAGATACGCAGTATTTT.